These 7 T cell receptor beta chains were all obtained from the same sample, sequenced in a study of cytomegalovirus exposure and HLA in healthy donors. Profiling relied on immunoSEQ multiplex PCR, and the TCRdb table lists in-frame clones only, not all of them. The table includes some 74,000 clones, 90% to 95% detected once. Sample: PBMCs. These receptors were collected from a woman in her twenties or thirties in good health and CMV-seronegative.

The chain joins TRBV6-5 to TRBJ2-1; 7 nucleotides agree with TRBD1. V gave up 4 bases and J gave up 0 bases; unmatched junction bases: 6. The CDR3 consists of 16 residues. Germline values: CDR1 MNHEY, CDR2 SVGAGI. The DNA for the CDR3 is TGTGCCAGCAGTTTAACCGGGACAGTCTCCTACAATGAGCAGTTCTTC. This encodes CASSLTGTVSYNEQFF.

V and J are TRBV5-6 and TRBJ1-2; D is perhaps TRBD1 (5 bases). V was trimmed by 3 bases and J by 5 bases, leaving 29 bases between them. This CDR3 has 19 amino acids. CDR1 SGHDT and CDR2 YYEEEE come from the germline V gene. The CDR3 DNA reads as TGTGCCAGCAGCTCCAGAAAATACCTAGGGGCCACTTTCTCTTATGGCTACACCTTC. Translation gives CASSSRKYLGATFSYGYTF.

The V gene is TRBV5-1, the J gene TRBJ2-4; 7 bases align to TRBD2. The CDR3 sequence is 14 residues long. Germline V gives CDR1 SGHRS, CDR2 YFSETQ. Germline trimming cut 0 bases from V and 3 bases from J; bases unmatched to any gene: 0. DNA for the CDR3: TGCGCCAGCAGCTTGGCGGGGGGCAAAAACATTCAGTACTTC. Translating gives CASSLAGGKNIQYF. Together with reference TRBV5-1 and TRBJ2-4, the CDR3 gives the full variable domain: KAGVTQTPRYLIKTRGQQVTLSCSPISGHRSVSWYQQTPGQGLQFLFEYFSETQRNKGNFPGRFSGRQFSNSRSEMNVSTLELGDSALYLCASSLAGGKNIQYFGAGTRLSVL.

The chain joins TRBV5-1 to TRBJ2-7; TRBD1 matches at 8 bases. Trimming removed 4 bases from V and 2 bases from J; junction bases left unmatched: 5. Germline CDR1 SGHRS, CDR2 YFSETQ. The CDR3 length is 14 residues. CDR3 loop: CASSQQGGPYEQYF. The CDR3 DNA is TGCGCCAGCAGCCAACAGGGGGGTCCCTACGAGCAGTACTTC.

The V gene is TRBV10-3, the J gene TRBJ1-6, with a tentative D call TRBD1 (5 bases). The length of the CDR3 is 14 residues. Germline V CDR1 and CDR2: ENHRY, SYGVKD. V was shortened by 3 bases and J by 9 bases, with 12 bases between the two germline ends. CDR3 residues: CAISDAGIGSPLHF. The DNA for the CDR3 is TGTGCCATCAGTGACGCAGGGATCGGTTCACCCCTCCACTTT.

This clone was seen once. J is TRBJ2-2 and V is TRBV28, with D possibly TRBD1 on 6 matching bases. Germline V gene data show CDR1 as MDHEN and CDR2 as SYDVKM. This CDR3 contains 16 residues. Trimming shortened V by 1 base and J by 5 bases, and 14 bases separated the two germline ends. CDR3 in DNA: TGTGCCAGCAGTTTATTCGAGGACAGCGAAACCGGGGAGCTGTTTTTT. Residues: CASSLFEDSETGELFF.

Only one count was recorded for this clone. V is TRBV28 and J is TRBJ2-3; D ambiguous. The CDR3 has 12 amino acids. V gave up 8 bases and J gave up 0 bases, with 6 bases separating them. CDR1 is MDHEN and CDR2 is SYDVKM in the germline V gene. The CDR3 reads CASARSTDTQYF. CDR3 bases: TGTGCCAGCGCGAGGAGCACAGATACGCAGTATTTT.